A single sample is the source of the 10 T cell receptor beta chains below, sequenced in a study of shared clonotypes between healthy human individuals. This table comes from immunoSEQ multiplex PCR, and its TCRdb copy is limited to in-frame clones, with some not included. The profile covers over a million clones, with 78% appearing a single time and 0.55% to 0.7% taken by the ten largest. What was sequenced was memory CD4+ T cells from PBMCs. Noted subset: CD45RA-negative fraction. These receptors were taken from a man aged 18 to 29 in good health. Some clones in this sample may be carry-over from other donors' samples.

The chain combines TRBV20-1 with TRBJ2-1; D gene uncertain. The germline V and J ends were trimmed by 5 bases and 8 bases, with 10 bases remaining between them. Germline CDR1 DFQATT, CDR2 SNEGSKA (reference sequence). CDR3 length equals 11 residues. The CDR3 region has the DNA TGCAGTGCTCCCCGTGTGGATGAGCAGTTCTTC. Translation gives CSAPRVDEQFF.

The V gene is TRBV9, the J gene TRBJ2-2; the D gene is possibly TRBD1 (6 bases). Trimming took 4 bases from V and 5 from J, leaving 18 bases between them. The CDR3 consists of 16 residues. Germline V gives CDR1 SGDLS, CDR2 YYNGEE. In DNA, the CDR3 is TGTGCCAGCAGCTACAGAGGGGACACAAGTACCGGGGAGCTGTTTTTT. Amino acid sequence: CASSYRGDTSTGELFF.

V gene TRBV30 combines with J gene TRBJ1-1; D remains ambiguous. Germline CDR1 is GTSNPN and CDR2 is SVGIG (reference sequence). This CDR3 has 13 amino acids. V lost 4 bases and J lost 0, with 9 bases in between. This CDR3 is CAWILSLNTEAFF. Here the CDR3 DNA reads TGTGCCTGGATCCTTAGCCTGAACACTGAAGCTTTCTTT.

This chain joins TRBV2 and TRBJ2-5; D perhaps matches TRBD2 (6 bases). This CDR3 region has 14 residues. In germline, CDR1 is SNHLY, CDR2 FYNNEI. Between the trimmed V and J ends, which lost 5 bases and 5 bases, there was a span of 15 bases. The CDR3 DNA reads as TGTGCCAGCAGTAGGGGCTTGAGCGGGGAGACCCAGTACTTC. It yields the protein CASSRGLSGETQYF.

Here the CDR3 reads CASSYGNTEAFF. The DNA of the CDR3 is TGTGCCAGCAGCTATGGTAACACTGAAGCTTTCTTT. The chain uses TRBV11-3 and TRBJ1-1; D gene uncertain. The CDR3 runs to 12 residues. Trimming removed 4 bases at V and 2 bases at J, with 5 bases between. The germline CDR1 and CDR2 sequences are SGHNT and YENEEA. Complete variable domain (other parts from reference TRBV11-3 and TRBJ1-1): EAGVVQSPRYKIIEKKQPVAFWCNPISGHNTLYWYLQNLGQGPELLIRYENEEAVDDSQLPKDRFSAERLKGVDSTLKIQPAELGDSAVYLCASSYGNTEAFFGQGTRLTVV.

This clone was seen more than once but under ten times. The genes are TRBV6-5 and TRBJ1-5; D call uncertain. Trimming pared 5 bases from V and 10 bases from J, leaving 12 bases between. Germline loops: CDR1 MNHEY, CDR2 SVGAGI. CDR3 length: 12 amino acids. CDR3 protein: CASSDGRIPQHF. DNA for the CDR3: TGTGCCAGCAGTGACGGGCGTATACCCCAGCATTTT.

The chain couples TRBV11-3 to TRBJ2-1; TRBD1 agrees at 7 bases. The CDR3 has 14 amino acids. The J segment lost 6 bases and the V segment lost 1 base, leaving 3 bases of the junction unmatched. Germline CDR1 SGHNT, CDR2 YENEEA. The CDR3 reads CASSLVTGANEQFF. The CDR3, as DNA: TGTGCCAGCAGCTTAGTTACAGGGGCCAATGAGCAGTTCTTC.

This chain connects TRBV11-1 to TRBJ1-2; no clear D gene. CDR1 is SGHAT and CDR2 is FQDESV in the germline V gene (reference sequence). With 2 bases removed from V and 4 bases from J, the gap between germline ends came to 11 bases. The CDR3 covers 14 residues. CDR3 DNA: TGTGCCAGCAGCTTATTTCAAACGGGCTATGGCTACACCTTC. Translating it yields CASSLFQTGYGYTF.

This chain links TRBV15 with TRBJ2-7; 10 bases agree with TRBD1. Per germline, CDR1 LNHNV and CDR2 YYDKDF (reference sequence). This CDR3 has 12 residues. CDR3 nucleotides: TGTGCAGAGGACAGGGGGGCTGACGAGCAGTACTTC. It yields the protein CAEDRGADEQYF.

This chain connects TRBV5-1 to TRBJ2-4; 7 bases match TRBD1. Germline loops: CDR1 SGHRS, CDR2 YFSETQ. The CDR3 consists of 14 residues. Losses at the gene ends were 0 bases for V and 7 bases for J; bases not matched to a gene: 4. The CDR3 region is CASSLGQGNNIQYF. The CDR3 region has the DNA TGCGCCAGCAGCTTGGGACAGGGTAACAACATTCAGTACTTC.